Presented here are 25 T cell receptor beta chains from one specimen sequenced in a study of blood T cells in healthy people across ages. It was with a sample-barcoded 5' primer and a J-beta primer mix that a second PCR of about 6 to 12 cycles was run. TCRdb independently ran MiXCR on the 5' RACE reads; one entry per CDR3 protein. The data show some 900,000 distinct CDR3 sequences, roughly 52% seen once. Sample: blood. The receptors were sampled from a man aged 25 to 40 in good health.

The chain uses TRBV7-9 and TRBJ1-1, with unresolved D. Trimming left V 4 bases short and J 1 base short, with 7 bases between. From germline, CDR1 is SEHNR and CDR2 FQNEAQ (reference sequence). This CDR3 region has 13 residues. The CDR3 bases are TGTGCCAGCAGCTCCCCGGGGAACACTGAAGCTTTCTTT. Protein sequence: CASSSPGNTEAFF.

The chain carries TRBV30 and TRBJ2-1; 7 positions match TRBD1. After removal of 2 bases from V and 3 bases from J, the junction contained 7 bases not matched to a gene. This CDR3 contains 15 residues. The germline V gene encodes CDR1 GTSNPN and CDR2 SVGIG (reference sequence). The CDR3 reads CAWSYRDRFYNEQFF. The CDR3 DNA follows: TGTGCCTGGAGTTATCGGGACAGATTCTACAATGAGCAGTTCTTC.

The chain employs TRBV11-2 and TRBJ2-3, with TRBD2 matching 8 bases. The CDR3 totals 16 residues. Germline assignment: CDR1 SGHAT and CDR2 FQNNGV. With V trimmed by 8 bases and J by 2 bases, 12 bases remained unmatched. The CDR3 region has the DNA TGTGCCAGCGGCCCCCGGGAGGGGTACACCACAGATACGCAGTATTTT. It specifies CASGPREGYTTDTQYF.

About this clonotype: The junction departs from the called germline gene at one end, perhaps through a read error. V usage is TRBV6-5 and J usage is TRBJ2-3; the D is unclear. The CDR3 has 14 amino acids. Germline V gene data show CDR1 as MNHEY and CDR2 as SVGAGI. The CDR3 sequence: CASSYSDSTDTQYF. Written as DNA, the CDR3 is TGCGCCAGCAGTTACTCGGACAGCACAGATACGCAGTATTTT.

V gene TRBV7-2 combines with J gene TRBJ2-3; a weak D match, TRBD2 (6 bases). Trimming removed 1 base from V and 5 bases from J, with 16 bases in between. The CDR3 extends over 16 amino acids. The germline gives CDR1 SGHTA, CDR2 FQGNSA. Written as DNA, the CDR3 is TGTGCCAGCAGCTTAGTCGGTGGAGGGGACGTAGATACGCAGTATTTT. This translates into CASSLVGGGDVDTQYF.

The rearrangement links TRBV20-1 to TRBJ2-3; 9 nucleotides match TRBD2. V lost 5 bases and J lost 2; bases outside the gene matches: 14. The CDR3 consists of 17 residues. In germline, CDR1 is DFQATT, CDR2 SNEGSKA (reference sequence). CDR3 nucleotide sequence: TGCAGTGCTTTTCAGAGCGGGGGGACAAGGTACACAGATACGCAGTATTTT. It yields the protein CSAFQSGGTRYTDTQYF.

This chain links TRBV29-1 with TRBJ2-7; TRBD2 matches at 9 bases. The CDR3 contains 16 residues. From germline, CDR1 is SQVTM and CDR2 ANQGSEA. The V gene end was trimmed by 2 bases and the J gene end by 7 bases; junction bases not matched to a gene: 15. CDR3 sequence reads: CSVEISARGGVGEQYF. In DNA form, the CDR3 reads TGCAGCGTTGAAATTTCGGCGCGGGGGGGTGTTGGAGAGCAGTACTTC.

The rearrangement uses TRBV13 and TRBJ2-3; 12 nucleotides agree with TRBD2. Germline V lookup: CDR1 PRHDT, CDR2 FYEKMQ (reference sequence). V was pared by 5 bases and J by 5 bases, with 8 bases of the junction left unmatched. CDR3 length: 16 amino acids. Here the CDR3 DNA reads TGTGCCAGCAGCCCTCTAGCGGGGGGGCCAATAGATACGCAGTATTTT. Its translation is CASSPLAGGPIDTQYF.

This clonotype was detected a few times. The chain carries TRBV20-1 and TRBJ2-7, with a possible D match to TRBD1 (6 bases). CDR1 and CDR2 (germline): DFQATT, SNEGSKA (reference sequence). Trimming removed 4 bases from V and 3 bases from J, with 10 bases in between. The CDR3 extends over 12 amino acids. DNA for the CDR3: TGCAGTGCTAAGATCAGGGGCTACGAGCAGTACTTC. This encodes CSAKIRGYEQYF.

The chain is built from TRBV4-3 and TRBJ2-5; D ambiguous. Trimming removed 0 bases from V and 1 base from J, with 9 bases in between. CDR3 length: 15 amino acids. The V gene's germline CDR1 is LGHNA and CDR2 YSLEER. CDR3 sequence: CASSQDRASQETQYF. CDR3 nucleotides: TGCGCCAGCAGCCAAGATAGGGCAAGCCAAGAGACCCAGTACTTC.

The V and J genes are TRBV6-5 and TRBJ1-5; no reliable D call. CDR1 is MNHEY, CDR2 SVGAGI, per germline. CDR3 length equals 15 residues. The V and J ends lost 6 bases and 0 bases respectively, with 12 bases between them. This chain's CDR3 is CASRRDGNSNQPQHF. The CDR3 DNA follows: TGTGCCAGCAGACGTGACGGAAATAGCAATCAGCCCCAGCATTTT.

This chain links TRBV20-1 with TRBJ1-2; 9 nucleotides line up with TRBD1. This CDR3 is 15 amino acids long. The germline V gene has CDR1 DFQATT and CDR2 SNEGSKA (reference sequence). V gave up 3 bases and J gave up 1 base; unmatched junction bases: 6. The CDR3 is CSASGVDRGNYGYTF. The CDR3, as DNA: TGCAGTGCTAGCGGCGTGGACAGGGGTAACTATGGCTACACCTTC.

This chain uses TRBV6-4 with TRBJ2-4; maybe TRBD2 (5 bases). The DNA end is a closer match to TRBJ2-7, so the J assignment may be wrong. The germline gives CDR1 MRHNA, CDR2 SNTAGT. This CDR3 has 13 residues. The chain's CDR3 is CARIATAPYEQYF. CDR3 DNA: TGTGCCAGGATAGCGACGGCTCCCTACGAGCAGTACTTC.

This clonotype showed up many times. J is TRBJ1-5 and V is TRBV3-1; tentative D call: TRBD1 (6 bases). Trimming shortened V by 1 base and J by 6 bases, and 13 bases separated the two germline ends. Germline V gene lookup returns CDR1 LGHDT and CDR2 YNNKEL (reference sequence). CDR3 size: 15 residues. The CDR3 sequence: CASSQGSGASQPQHF. CDR3 coding DNA: TGTGCCAGCAGCCAAGGGTCAGGGGCTAGTCAGCCCCAGCATTTT. Combining the CDR3 with reference TRBV3-1 and TRBJ1-5 gives the whole variable domain DTAVSQTPKYLVTQMGNDKSIKCEQNLGHDTMYWYKQDSKKFLKIMFSYNNKELIINETVPNRFSPKSPDKAHLNLHINSLELGDSAVYFCASSQGSGASQPQHFGDGTRLSIL.

V and J are TRBV28 and TRBJ1-2; tentative D call: TRBD1 (6 bases). The CDR3 loop spans 12 amino acids. Germline loops: CDR1 MDHEN, CDR2 SYDVKM. Trimming shortened V by 11 bases and J by 3 bases, and 13 bases separated the two germline ends. The CDR3 is CAGGREDYGYTF. As DNA, the CDR3 is TGTGCCGGGGGGCGGGAGGACTATGGCTACACCTTC.

The chain uses TRBV29-1 and TRBJ2-3; 10 bases agree with TRBD1. V dropped 7 bases and J dropped 6; count of bases not matched to a gene: 7. Germline values: CDR1 SQVTM, CDR2 ANQGSEA. The CDR3 contains 13 residues. Here the CDR3 reads CSGWTGGPDTQYF. The CDR3 region has the DNA TGCAGCGGGTGGACAGGGGGGCCGGATACGCAGTATTTT.

The chain combines TRBV5-1 with TRBJ1-1; no reliable D call. V lost 0 bases to trimming and J lost 3 bases, with 9 bases between them. This CDR3 is 14 amino acids long. CDR1 and CDR2 (germline): SGHRS, YFSETQ. The DNA for the CDR3 is TGCGCCAGCAGCTTGGCCGGGGAGTACACTGAAGCTTTCTTT. It is translated as CASSLAGEYTEAFF.

This clonotype was seen a handful of times. The J gene is TRBJ2-7, the V gene TRBV20-1; the match to TRBD2 covers 10 bases. The CDR3 loop spans 14 amino acids. V lost 5 bases to trimming and J lost 3 bases; unmatched junction nucleotides: 7. Germline V gives CDR1 DFQATT, CDR2 SNEGSKA (reference sequence). DNA for the CDR3: TGCAGTGCTGAACCGGGACTAGCGCTCTACGAGCAGTACTTC. This sequence encodes CSAEPGLALYEQYF.

The rearrangement links TRBV5-1 to TRBJ2-7, with 8 nucleotides matching TRBD2. Gene TRBJ2-5 matches the end of the DNA better, so the J call may be wrong. There are 16 residues in the CDR3. The germline CDR1 and CDR2 sequences are SGHRS and YFSETQ. The CDR3, as DNA: TGCGCCAGCAGCTTGTTGGGACTAGGAGATTTGGAGACCCAGTACTTC. It yields the protein CASSLLGLGDLETQYF.

The V and J genes are TRBV5-4 and TRBJ2-2; weak D call: TRBD1 (6 bases). V lost 7 bases and J lost 1, with 11 bases in between. This CDR3 region has 14 residues. Looked up from germline, CDR1 is SGHNT and CDR2 is YYREEE (reference sequence). In nucleotides, the CDR3 is TGTGCCAGCTTTGGACAGATGAACACCGGGGAGCTGTTTTTT. This encodes CASFGQMNTGELFF.

This clonotype appeared a few times. V gene TRBV20-1 combines with J gene TRBJ1-2; tentatively, D is TRBD1 (5 bases). This CDR3 spans 11 amino acids. Trimming took 3 bases from V and 4 from J, leaving 6 bases between them. Per germline, CDR1 DFQATT and CDR2 SNEGSKA (reference sequence). CDR3 sequence (DNA): TGCAGTGCTAGGGGGGGCTATGGCTACACCTTC. Translating gives CSARGGYGYTF.

V and J are TRBV10-3 and TRBJ2-7; 7 bases are shared with TRBD2. V was clipped by 6 bases and J by 0 bases; unmatched bases: 2. This CDR3 contains 13 residues. Germline CDR1 ENHRY, CDR2 SYGVKD. CDR3: CAISREGSYEQYF. CDR3 sequence (DNA): TGTGCCATCAGCAGGGAGGGCTCCTACGAGCAGTACTTC.

This chain uses TRBV28 with TRBJ1-6, with D unclear. The CDR3 covers 12 residues. Germline loops: CDR1 MDHEN, CDR2 SYDVKM. The V end was cut by 1 base, the J end by 9 bases, with 4 bases between. CDR3 residues: CASSLSASPLHF. The CDR3 DNA reads as TGTGCCAGCAGTTTATCAGCTTCACCCCTCCACTTT.

This clonotype was seen ten or more times. The chain carries TRBV4-2 and TRBJ2-3; a possible D gene is TRBD2 (6 bases). Trimming removed 2 bases from V and 1 base from J, with 16 bases in between. CDR1 LGHNA and CDR2 YNFKEQ come from the germline V gene. CDR3 length: 17 residues. The CDR3 DNA follows: TGTGCCAGCAGCCAAAATGGACCGGGACTCGGCACAGATACGCAGTATTTT. Translation: CASSQNGPGLGTDTQYF.

The chain uses TRBV10-3 and TRBJ1-2; a possible D gene is TRBD1 (5 bases). This CDR3 contains 14 residues. V lost 7 bases to trimming and J lost 0 bases, with 12 bases between them. Per the germline V gene, CDR1 is ENHRY and CDR2 is SYGVKD. The CDR3 spells CAITRDGANYGYTF. Written as DNA, the CDR3 is TGTGCCATCACCCGGGACGGAGCTAACTATGGCTACACCTTC.